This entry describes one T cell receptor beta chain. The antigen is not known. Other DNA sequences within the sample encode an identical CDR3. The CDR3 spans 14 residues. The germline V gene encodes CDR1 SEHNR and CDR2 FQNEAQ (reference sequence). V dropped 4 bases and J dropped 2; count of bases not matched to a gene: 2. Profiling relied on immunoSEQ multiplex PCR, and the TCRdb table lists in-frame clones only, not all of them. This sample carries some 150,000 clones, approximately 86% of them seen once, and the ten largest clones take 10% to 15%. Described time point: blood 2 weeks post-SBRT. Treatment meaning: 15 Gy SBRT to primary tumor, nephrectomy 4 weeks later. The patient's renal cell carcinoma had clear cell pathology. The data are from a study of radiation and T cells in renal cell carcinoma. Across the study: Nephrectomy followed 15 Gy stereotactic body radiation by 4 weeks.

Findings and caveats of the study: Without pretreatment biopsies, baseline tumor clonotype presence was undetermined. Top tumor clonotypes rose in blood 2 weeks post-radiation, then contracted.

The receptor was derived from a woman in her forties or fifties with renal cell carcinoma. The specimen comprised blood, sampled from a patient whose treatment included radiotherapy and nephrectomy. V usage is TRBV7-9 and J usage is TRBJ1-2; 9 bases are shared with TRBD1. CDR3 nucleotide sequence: TGTGCCAGCAGCTCCGGGACAGGGAACTATGGCTACACCTTC. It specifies CASSSGTGNYGYTF.